One and the same sample provided the 19 T cell receptor beta chains below, sequenced in a study of shared clonotypes between healthy human individuals. Produced via immunoSEQ multiplex PCR; TCRdb's table is partial and in-frame only. The table records 450,000 to 600,000 clones, 70% to 80% of them present only once. Material for sequencing was PBMCs. The receptors were sampled from a woman in her thirties or forties in good health. Some clones in this sample may be carry-over from other donors' samples.

The chain recombines TRBV29-1 with TRBJ2-2, with TRBD2 matching 8 bases. Germline CDR1 and CDR2: SQVTM and ANQGSEA. This CDR3 comprises 11 residues. The trim removed 6 bases at V and 8 bases at J, leaving 2 bases unmatched. For the CDR3, the DNA is TGCAGCGTATCGGGAGGGGGGGAGCTGTTTTTT. It translates to CSVSGGGELFF.

The genes are TRBV6-1 and TRBJ2-7; D unresolved. Germline V gene lookup returns CDR1 MNHNS and CDR2 SASEGT. The CDR3 extends over 12 amino acids. Trimming took off 1 base at V and 2 bases at J, with 3 bases between the two ends. CDR3 loop: CASSEGPYEQYF. CDR3 sequence (DNA): TGTGCCAGCAGTGAAGGTCCCTACGAGCAGTACTTC.

The chain uses TRBV28 and TRBJ2-2, with 7 nucleotides matching TRBD1. The ends lost 6 bases at V and 1 base at J; junction bases unmatched: 5. Per germline, CDR1 MDHEN and CDR2 SYDVKM. The CDR3 sequence is 15 residues long. The CDR3 reads CASRAGDRNTGELFF. The DNA for the CDR3 is TGTGCCAGCAGAGCAGGGGACAGGAACACCGGGGAGCTGTTTTTT.

The table lists this clone with a count of one. V usage is TRBV5-4 and J usage is TRBJ2-5, with 8 bases aligning to TRBD1. J gave up 11 bases and V 7 bases, and 13 bases lay outside the gene matches. The germline CDR1 and CDR2 sequences are SGHNT and YYREEE (reference sequence). This CDR3 is 13 amino acids long. The CDR3 nucleotides are TGTGCCAGCCACAACAGGGGGGCACGGGAGCAGTACTTC. This encodes CASHNRGAREQYF.

This clone has more than one count but fewer than ten. The chain is built from TRBV10-3 and TRBJ1-2; 7 nucleotides line up with TRBD1. CDR3 size: 14 residues. Germline CDR1 and CDR2: ENHRY and SYGVKD. V shed 5 bases and J 11 bases; nucleotides not matched to a gene: 14. The CDR3 region is CAISRTGPRAWYTF. In DNA form, the CDR3 reads TGTGCCATCAGTAGGACAGGCCCACGAGCGTGGTACACCTTC.

The chain combines TRBV21-1 with TRBJ2-1; the DNA was not compared with TRBD2, the D call given in the table. TRBV21-1 is a known pseudogene. The length of the CDR3 is 15 residues. The CDR3: CASPSRGLQYNEQFF. The DNA for the CDR3 is TGTGCCAGCCCTAGCCGCGGACTACAATACAATGAGCAGTTCTTC.

This clone was seen only once. J is TRBJ1-2 and V is TRBV28; 9 bases map to TRBD1. With V trimmed by 1 base and J by 4 bases, 7 bases remained unmatched. The CDR3 runs to 16 residues. Germline V CDR1 and CDR2: MDHEN, SYDVKM. The DNA of the CDR3 is TGTGCCAGCAGTTTATCCCAGACAGGGGGTATCTATGGCTACACCTTC. Residues: CASSLSQTGGIYGYTF.

This clone was seen just once. V usage is TRBV5-4 and J usage is TRBJ2-1, with D tentatively TRBD1 or TRBD2 (5 bases each). There are 15 residues in the CDR3. Germline V lookup: CDR1 SGHNT, CDR2 YYREEE (reference sequence). V was clipped by 6 bases and J by 4 bases, with 17 bases between them. For the CDR3, the DNA is TGTGCCAGCACCAGTGGGGGATTCCTATACAATGAGCAGTTCTTC. Its protein is CASTSGGFLYNEQFF.

This clone showed up just once. V is TRBV9 and J is TRBJ2-1, with D hard to call. Trimming took 3 bases from V and 0 from J, leaving 10 bases between them. The CDR3 has 15 residues. Germline assignment: CDR1 SGDLS and CDR2 YYNGEE. CDR3 coding DNA: TGTGCCAGCAGCGCGGACGGCAGCTCCTACAATGAGCAGTTCTTC. Amino acid sequence: CASSADGSSYNEQFF.

The chain employs TRBV11-2 and TRBJ2-7; D possibly matches TRBD1 or TRBD2 (5 bases each). There are 13 residues in the CDR3. V lost 0 bases and J lost 6, with 9 bases in between. Germline lookup yields CDR1 SGHAT and CDR2 FQNNGV. CDR3 in amino acids: CASSLEGGTEQYF. The CDR3 region has the DNA TGTGCCAGCAGCTTAGAAGGTGGGACCGAGCAGTACTTC.

V gene TRBV7-2 combines with J gene TRBJ2-7; 9 bases match TRBD2. The CDR3 runs 15 residues. V lost 5 bases, J lost 8 bases, and 13 bases stayed unmatched. Germline CDR1 reads SGHTA; CDR2 reads FQGNSA. The CDR3 here is CASSVSGTSYSQQYF. The CDR3 DNA sequence: TGTGCCAGCAGCGTATCCGGGACTAGCTATTCCCAGCAGTACTTC.

V gene TRBV18 combines with J gene TRBJ1-1; a weak D match, TRBD1 (6 bases). The V gene lost 4 bases and the J gene lost 6 bases, with 9 bases spanning the gap. Per germline, CDR1 KGHSH and CDR2 LQKENI. The length of the CDR3 is 12 residues. CDR3 sequence (DNA): TGTGCCAGCTCACAGGGGGAGGCTGAAGCTTTCTTT. Protein sequence: CASSQGEAEAFF.

The chain recombines TRBV28 with TRBJ2-7; D uncertain. This CDR3 spans 14 amino acids. Trimming stripped 2 bases from V and 3 bases from J, with 11 bases between. Germline V gene sequence: CDR1 MDHEN, CDR2 SYDVKM. CDR3 residues: CASSLGRFGYEQYF. DNA of the CDR3: TGTGCCAGCAGTTTAGGGCGGTTTGGCTACGAGCAGTACTTC.

This chain links TRBV5-1 with TRBJ2-1; TRBD2 aligns across 15 bases. CDR3 length equals 20 residues. Per the germline V gene, CDR1 is SGHRS and CDR2 is YFSETQ. Trimming at V came to 7 bases and at J to 1 base, leaving 15 bases not matched to a gene. The CDR3 nucleotides are TGCGCCAGCTCTTACCTCGGACTAGCGGGAGGGGGAGTGTCCTACAATGAGCAGTTCTTC. Its protein is CASSYLGLAGGGVSYNEQFF.

This chain connects TRBV18 to TRBJ1-4; D perhaps matches TRBD1 (6 bases). CDR1 is KGHSH, CDR2 LQKENI, per germline. V lost 5 bases and J 4 bases, leaving 17 bases between the germline ends. The CDR3 has 16 residues. The CDR3 coding sequence is TGTGCCAGCTCAAAAGAACAGGGACAAATTAATGAAAAACTGTTTTTT. It is translated as CASSKEQGQINEKLFF. Drawing the rest from reference TRBV18 and TRBJ1-4, the complete variable domain is NAGVMQNPRHLVRRRGQEARLRCSPMKGHSHVYWYRQLPEEGLKFMVYLQKENIIDESGMPKERFSAEFPKEGPSILRIQQVVRGDSAAYFCASSKEQGQINEKLFFGSGTQLSVL.

V usage is TRBV9 and J usage is TRBJ1-1; D gene uncertain. Trimming took 4 bases from V and 1 from J, leaving 11 bases between them. The CDR3 has 14 amino acids. Per the germline V gene, CDR1 is SGDLS and CDR2 is YYNGEE. The chain's CDR3 is CASSTGITNTEAFF. In DNA form, the CDR3 reads TGTGCCAGCAGCACTGGGATTACGAACACTGAAGCTTTCTTT. Using reference TRBV9 and TRBJ1-1 for the parts outside the CDR3, the full variable domain is DSGVTQTPKHLITATGQRVTLRCSPRSGDLSVYWYQQSLDQGLQFLIQYYNGEERAKGNILERFSAQQFPDLHSELNLSSLELGDSALYFCASSTGITNTEAFFGQGTRLTVV.

As regards this clone: Mismatch with germline at one junction end may stem from a read error. The chain uses TRBV7-8 and TRBJ2-7, with TRBD1 matching over 9 bases. This CDR3 contains 16 residues. Germline values: CDR1 SGHVS, CDR2 FQNEAQ. The CDR3: CASRLGTGTGTYEQYF. The CDR3 coding sequence is TGTGCCAGCAGATTAGGCACCGGGACAGGGACTTACGAGCAGTACTTC.

At least ten counts were recorded for this clone. The rearrangement uses TRBV5-4 and TRBJ2-5; the match to TRBD2 covers 8 bases. CDR3 size: 14 residues. V shed 5 bases, J shed 2 bases, and the junction held 5 bases outside the gene matches. In germline, CDR1 is SGHNT, CDR2 YYREEE (reference sequence). DNA of the CDR3: TGTGCCAGCAGGACCAGCGGGAGACAAGAGACCCAGTACTTC. Encoded protein: CASRTSGRQETQYF.

This clone was observed a handful of times. The chain recombines TRBV6-1 with TRBJ2-6, with a possible D match to TRBD2 (6 bases). With 1 base removed from V and 0 bases from J, the gap between germline ends came to 10 bases. Germline V gene data show CDR1 as MNHNS and CDR2 as SASEGT. The CDR3 runs to 17 residues. As DNA, the CDR3 is TGTGCCAGCAGTGAAGATGGGAGGATCTCTGGGGCCAACGTCCTGACTTTC. Protein sequence: CASSEDGRISGANVLTF.